Listed here are 22 T cell receptor beta chains from one sample, sequenced in a study of T cells and copy number aberrations in small-cell lung cancer. The assay was immunoSEQ multiplex PCR, and TCRdb's table has in-frame clones only and misses some. The repertoire holds 2,500 to 3,000 clones, with around 80% as singletons. The sample taken for sequencing was normal tissue next to the tumor. These receptors were collected from a man aged 35 to 55 with small cell lung cancer.

The V call is TRBV9, the J call TRBJ1-5; perhaps TRBD1 as D (6 bases). V was pared by 0 bases and J by 2 bases, with 18 bases between. Germline CDR1 reads SGDLS; CDR2 reads YYNGEE. This CDR3 has 18 amino acids. The CDR3 is CASSVVVGGGSGNQPQHF. The CDR3 nucleotides are TGTGCCAGCAGCGTAGTGGTGGGAGGGGGATCGGGCAATCAGCCCCAGCATTTT.

The J gene is TRBJ1-3, the V gene TRBV14; D is undetermined. Germline-derived CDR1 and CDR2 are SGHDN and FVKESK. CDR3 length equals 13 residues. With 4 bases removed from V and 0 bases from J, the gap between germline ends came to 4 bases. The CDR3 sequence is CASSPSSGNTIYF. CDR3 sequence (DNA): TGTGCCAGCAGCCCGAGCTCTGGAAACACCATATATTTT. The full variable domain, rest sourced from reference TRBV14 and TRBJ1-3, is EAGVTQFPSHSVIEKGQTVTLRCDPISGHDNLYWYRRVMGKEIKFLLHFVKESKQDESGMPNNRFLAERTGGTYSTLKVQPAELEDSGVYFCASSPSSGNTIYFGEGSWLTVV.

The V gene is TRBV7-2, the J gene TRBJ2-7; TRBD2 aligns across 12 bases. Germline V gene data show CDR1 as SGHTA and CDR2 as FQGNSA. This CDR3 is built from 18 residues. V lost 1 base and J lost 2; bases outside the gene matches: 9. In DNA form, the CDR3 reads TGTGCCAGCAGCTTAGGCGTGACTAGCGGGAGCGCCCCCTACGAGCAGTACTTC. Its protein is CASSLGVTSGSAPYEQYF.

This rearrangement joins TRBV11-2 to TRBJ2-1; possibly TRBD1 for D (6 bases). Germline V gene sequence: CDR1 SGHAT, CDR2 FQNNGV. V lost 4 bases to trimming and J lost 6 bases, with 19 bases between them. CDR3 size: 16 residues. CDR3 region: CASSSPGHPRSNEQFF. CDR3 nucleotide sequence: TGTGCCAGCAGCTCCCCGGGACATCCTAGGTCCAATGAGCAGTTCTTC.

This chain uses TRBV7-6 with TRBJ2-2; TRBD2 matches at 9 bases. V lost 5 bases to trimming and J lost 6 bases; unmatched junction nucleotides: 4. This CDR3 is built from 14 residues. Germline V CDR1 and CDR2: SGHVS, FNYEAQ. In DNA, the CDR3 is TGTGCCAGCAGCCCGGGGACTAGCCCCGGGGAGCTGTTTTTT. Translated, it gives CASSPGTSPGELFF. Drawing the rest from reference TRBV7-6 and TRBJ2-2, the complete variable domain is GAGVSQSPRYKVTKRGQDVALRCDPISGHVSLYWYRQALGQGPEFLTYFNYEAQQDKSGLPNDRFSAERPEGSISTLTIQRTEQRDSAMYRCASSPGTSPGELFFGEGSRLTVL.

Concerning this clone itself: This specimen includes other DNA sequences encoding the same CDR3. V gene TRBV2 combines with J gene TRBJ1-5, with 9 bases lining up with TRBD1. This CDR3 contains 14 residues. V was pared by 6 bases and J by 5 bases, with 5 bases of the junction left unmatched. Germline-derived CDR1 and CDR2 are SNHLY and FYNNEI. The CDR3 nucleotides are TGTGCCAGCAGGGGGGGACAGGGCTATCAGCCCCAGCATTTT. Translated: CASRGGQGYQPQHF.

V gene TRBV19 combines with J gene TRBJ1-5, with TRBD1 matching 8 bases. The J segment lost 4 bases and the V segment lost 3 bases, leaving 5 bases of the junction unmatched. The CDR3 length is 15 residues. Per germline, CDR1 LNHDA and CDR2 SQIVND (reference sequence). CDR3 residues: CASSITGGLNQPQHF. The CDR3 DNA follows: TGTGCCAGTAGTATCACAGGGGGACTGAATCAGCCCCAGCATTTT. Full variable domain (remainder filled in from reference TRBV19 and TRBJ1-5): DGGITQSPKYLFRKEGQNVTLSCEQNLNHDAMYWYRQDPGQGLRLIYYSQIVNDFQKGDIAEGYSVSREKKESFPLTVTSAQKNPTAFYLCASSITGGLNQPQHFGDGTRLSIL.

As concerns this clone: Germline and junction disagree at one end, which may indicate a read error. The rearrangement links TRBV28 to TRBJ2-1; the match to TRBD2 covers 7 bases. This CDR3 region has 13 residues. Per the germline V gene, CDR1 is MDHEN and CDR2 is SYDVKM. The CDR3 nucleotides are TGTGCCAGTGGACTAGGGACTGGCAATAAGCAGTTCTTC. Its translation: CASGLGTGNKQFF.

This clone was seen just once. This sequence joins TRBV18 and TRBJ2-7, with 8 bases lining up with TRBD1. V was pared by 6 bases and J by 6 bases, with 7 bases of the junction left unmatched. This CDR3 has 13 amino acids. Germline CDR1 reads KGHSH; CDR2 reads LQKENI. The DNA for the CDR3 is TGTGCCAGCTCTTATGACAGGGGTCGCGAGCAGTACTTC. Translated: CASSYDRGREQYF.

The chain couples TRBV7-2 to TRBJ1-2, with TRBD1 matching over 7 bases. This CDR3 contains 17 residues. Trimming took 5 bases from V and 0 from J; bases not matched to a gene: 12. From germline, CDR1 is SGHTA and CDR2 FQGNSA. CDR3 nucleotide sequence: TGTGCCAGCAGCCGGCCGCTTAGACAGGGAGCTAACTATGGCTACACCTTC. The encoded protein is CASSRPLRQGANYGYTF.

This clone was found once. CDR3: CASSTKGRNTEAFF. CDR3 bases: TGTGCCAGCAGCACCAAGGGGCGGAACACTGAAGCTTTCTTT. The rearrangement uses TRBV11-3 and TRBJ1-1; tentative D call: TRBD1 (5 bases). This CDR3 region has 14 residues. Trimming left V 5 bases short and J 1 base short, with 11 bases between. Germline V gene sequence: CDR1 SGHNT, CDR2 YENEEA.

This clone occurred once. This chain connects TRBV4-2 to TRBJ2-7; the match to TRBD2 covers 7 bases. With V trimmed by 1 base and J by 2 bases, 2 bases remained unmatched. Per germline, CDR1 LGHNA and CDR2 YNFKEQ. The CDR3 totals 14 residues. CDR3 sequence reads: CASSQGSGTYEQYF. The CDR3 coding sequence is TGTGCCAGCAGCCAAGGGAGCGGGACCTACGAGCAGTACTTC.

The V call is TRBV29-1, the J call TRBJ2-5, with 7 nucleotides matching TRBD1. This CDR3 has 13 amino acids. Germline CDR1 and CDR2: SQVTM and ANQGSEA. V dropped 5 bases and J dropped 5; count of bases not matched to a gene: 8. In nucleotides, the CDR3 is TGCAGCGTTCTCACAGGGGATAGGGAGACCCAGTACTTC. It codes for CSVLTGDRETQYF.

The chain has TRBV6-6 and TRBJ1-6; D gene uncertain. Trimming removed 10 bases at V and 8 bases at J, with 6 bases between. Per the germline V gene, CDR1 is MNHNY and CDR2 is SVGAGI (reference sequence). CDR3 length equals 10 residues. CDR3 nucleotide sequence: TGTGCCACAATAGATTCACCCCTCCACTTT. It translates to CATIDSPLHF.

The chain joins TRBV27 to TRBJ2-7, with TRBD2 matching over 10 bases. Trimming removed 3 bases from V and 3 bases from J; junction bases left unmatched: 5. Germline V gene data show CDR1 as MNHEY and CDR2 as SMNVEV (reference sequence). This CDR3 has 15 amino acids. The CDR3 nucleotides read TGTGCCAGCAGTTTGCAAGCGGGAGGGTTCTACGAGCAGTACTTC. Protein sequence: CASSLQAGGFYEQYF.

The rearrangement links TRBV11-2 to TRBJ2-2, with TRBD1 as a possible D gene (5 bases). From germline, CDR1 is SGHAT and CDR2 FQNNGV. The CDR3 totals 14 residues. With 4 bases removed from V and 7 bases from J, the gap between germline ends came to 13 bases. Here the CDR3 DNA reads TGTGCCAGCAGCTCCTGGACAAAAGGCGGGGAGCTGTTTTTT. It translates to CASSSWTKGGELFF.

A few counts support this clone. The chain links TRBV5-6 to TRBJ1-1; no definite D call. The CDR3 length is 10 residues. V was shortened by 1 base and J by 10 bases, with 5 bases between the two germline ends. The germline gives CDR1 SGHDT, CDR2 YYEEEE. CDR3 residues: CASSLRGAFF. In DNA, the CDR3 is TGTGCCAGCAGCTTGAGAGGAGCTTTCTTT.

The V and J genes are TRBV4-3 and TRBJ2-7, with 9 bases lining up with TRBD2. There are 15 residues in the CDR3. Germline V gene lookup returns CDR1 LGHNA and CDR2 YSLEER. V was pared by 1 base and J by 0 bases, with 1 base of the junction left unmatched. The CDR3 bases are TGCGCCAGCAGCCAAGGGACTAGCGACTCCTACGAGCAGTACTTC. Translation gives CASSQGTSDSYEQYF.

This clone was observed a handful of times. The chain employs TRBV11-2 and TRBJ2-1, with 7 bases lining up with TRBD2. The CDR3 loop spans 15 amino acids. The V gene's germline CDR1 is SGHAT and CDR2 FQNNGV. Trimming at V came to 0 bases and at J to 5 bases, leaving 4 bases not matched to a gene. The CDR3 here is CASSLEAGFNNEQFF. Written as DNA, the CDR3 is TGTGCCAGCAGCTTAGAAGCGGGATTTAACAATGAGCAGTTCTTC.

This chain uses TRBV28 with TRBJ1-6; D gene unclear. Germline CDR1 and CDR2: MDHEN and SYDVKM. Deletions cut 1 base from V and 0 bases from J, with 13 bases between. The CDR3 has 18 amino acids. CDR3 DNA sequence: TGTGCCAGCAGTTTATTACGAGGCAGAAGCTCCTATAATTCACCCCTCCACTTT. It codes for CASSLLRGRSSYNSPLHF.

The chain carries TRBV2 and TRBJ2-3; 9 bases line up with TRBD1. CDR1 is SNHLY, CDR2 FYNNEI, per germline. With V trimmed by 11 bases and J by 4 bases, 7 bases remained unmatched. The CDR3 contains 13 residues. CDR3 nucleotides: TGTGCCGTCCGGGACAGGGTCGCAGATACGCAGTATTTT. This sequence encodes CAVRDRVADTQYF.

This rearrangement joins TRBV6-5 to TRBJ2-7; 9 bases line up with TRBD1. The CDR3 sequence is 14 residues long. J was trimmed by 0 bases and V by 7 bases; bases with no gene match: 4. Germline loops: CDR1 MNHEY, CDR2 SVGAGI. The CDR3: CASTQTGGSYEQYF. CDR3 DNA sequence: TGTGCCAGCACTCAGACAGGGGGCTCCTACGAGCAGTACTTC.